What follows are 14 T cell receptor beta chains derived from one specimen sequenced in a study of neurological immune-mediated disorders. TCRdb redid the calling of the 5' RACE reads with MiXCR, one entry per CDR3 protein. The data contain 50,000 to 75,000 distinct CDR3 sequences, roughly 13% of them seen just once; the ten biggest clones take up about 10%. The sample was PBMCs. The receptors were gathered from a woman aged 55 to 70 with HTLV-1-associated myelopathy (HAM/TSP).

The rearrangement joins TRBV14 to TRBJ2-7; D might be TRBD1 (5 bases). CDR3 size: 14 residues. Germline V gene sequence: CDR1 SGHDN, CDR2 FVKESK. Deletions cut 4 bases from V and 3 bases from J, with 13 bases between. The CDR3 loop reads CASSLGQANYEQYF. CDR3 bases: TGTGCCAGCAGCCTAGGACAAGCCAACTACGAGCAGTACTTC.

This clonotype has a count of ten or more. V is TRBV5-1 and J is TRBJ2-7, with 14 bases fitting TRBD2. This CDR3 has 17 residues. Germline V gene sequence: CDR1 SGHRS, CDR2 YFSETQ. Trimming at V came to 0 bases and at J to 3 bases, leaving 5 bases not matched to a gene. For the CDR3, the DNA is TGCGCCAGCAGCTTGGCCGGGACTAGCGGGAGTGTCTACGAGCAGTACTTC. This encodes CASSLAGTSGSVYEQYF.

This clonotype has more than one count but fewer than ten. The rearrangement joins TRBV12-3 or TRBV12-4 to TRBJ2-1; 14 nucleotides match TRBD2. The CDR3 has 18 residues. V lost 5 bases, J lost 0 bases, and 6 bases stayed unmatched. The CDR3 sequence: CASSGLAGGAFSYNEQFF. Written as DNA, the CDR3 is TGTGCCAGCAGTGGACTAGCGGGAGGAGCCTTCTCCTACAATGAGCAGTTCTTC.

This clonotype was seen repeatedly, ten times or more. The J gene is TRBJ2-5, the V gene TRBV7-3; unclear D gene. The CDR3 sequence is 14 residues long. Per the germline V gene, CDR1 is SGHTA and CDR2 is FQGTGA. The ends were cut back, 2 bases at V and 1 base at J, with 8 bases in the middle. Here the CDR3 reads CASSLAGPQETQYF. The CDR3 DNA sequence: TGTGCCAGCAGCTTAGCCGGACCCCAAGAGACCCAGTACTTC.

This clonotype was seen repeatedly, ten times or more. The rearrangement joins TRBV7-9 to TRBJ2-4; D may be TRBD1 (6 bases). CDR3 length equals 15 residues. CDR1 and CDR2 (germline): SEHNR, FQNEAQ (reference sequence). V was clipped by 8 bases and J by 0 bases, with 14 bases between them. CDR3 nucleotides: TGTGCCAGCGGGGGCCAACTACTAGCCAAAAACATTCAGTACTTC. Translating it yields CASGGQLLAKNIQYF.

This clonotype was found many times. The genes are TRBV20-1 and TRBJ1-1, with a tentative D call TRBD1 (5 bases). With 0 bases removed from V and 1 base from J, the gap between germline ends came to 9 bases. The CDR3 sequence is 14 residues long. Germline lookup yields CDR1 DFQATT and CDR2 SNEGSKA (reference sequence). As DNA, the CDR3 is TGCAGTGCTAGAGATAGGGGAGGGAACACTGAAGCTTTCTTT. Encoded protein: CSARDRGGNTEAFF.

This clonotype occurred many times. The chain has TRBV20-1 and TRBJ2-3, with unresolved D. Trimming pared 4 bases from V and 9 bases from J, leaving 11 bases between. CDR1 is DFQATT, CDR2 SNEGSKA, per germline (reference sequence). The CDR3 contains 11 residues. CDR3 region: CSAIPKETQYF. The CDR3, as DNA: TGCAGTGCTATCCCTAAGGAGACGCAGTATTTT.

Many counts were recorded for this clonotype. The J gene is TRBJ1-1, the V gene TRBV20-1, with D perhaps matching TRBD1 (5 bases). Germline V gives CDR1 DFQATT, CDR2 SNEGSKA (reference sequence). With 1 base removed from V and 1 base from J, the gap between germline ends came to 10 bases. CDR3 length: 14 amino acids. Here the CDR3 reads CSARVGAGNTEAFF. In nucleotides, the CDR3 is TGCAGTGCTAGAGTAGGGGCAGGGAACACTGAAGCTTTCTTT.

A few counts support this clonotype. At one boundary the junction diverges from the germline segment, which might be a read error. V gene TRBV28 combines with J gene TRBJ2-1; unclear D gene. The CDR3 totals 14 residues. The germline V gene encodes CDR1 MDHEN and CDR2 SYDVKM. The CDR3 is CASSISPGYKEQFF. CDR3 sequence (DNA): TGTGCCAGCAGCATCTCCCCGGGCTACAAGGAGCAGTTCTTC.

This clonotype has at least ten counts. CDR3 nucleotides: TGTGCCAGCAGTTACGGGACAGGGCGAGAGACCCAGTACTTC. Its translation is CASSYGTGRETQYF. The rearrangement links TRBV6-5 to TRBJ2-5, with 9 bases lining up with TRBD1. CDR3 length equals 14 residues. CDR1 and CDR2 from the germline V gene are MNHEY and SVGAGI. The ends lost 2 bases at V and 4 bases at J; junction bases unmatched: 2.

There are many counts of this clonotype. The chain combines TRBV29-1 with TRBJ2-1; D gene ambiguous. CDR3 length: 14 residues. The V and J ends lost 4 bases and 0 bases respectively, with 10 bases between them. Germline values: CDR1 SQVTM, CDR2 ANQGSEA. CDR3 region: CSVGHTSSYNEQFF. CDR3 nucleotides: TGCAGCGTTGGACACACGAGCTCCTACAATGAGCAGTTCTTC.

This clonotype was seen a handful of times. The rearrangement joins TRBV10-2 to TRBJ1-6; D perhaps matches TRBD1 (5 bases). The V end was cut by 1 base, the J end by 6 bases, with 13 bases between. CDR1 is WSHSY and CDR2 is SAAADI in the germline V gene. There are 16 residues in the CDR3. The CDR3 DNA is TGCGCCAGCAGTGAGTGGGGGGGGGAACCTAATTCACCCCTCCACTTT. Residues: CASSEWGGEPNSPLHF.

This clonotype has at least ten counts. The chain couples TRBV5-1 to TRBJ1-1; D gene uncertain. The CDR3 runs 15 residues. The germline gives CDR1 SGHRS, CDR2 YFSETQ. Trimming left V 0 bases short and J 1 base short, with 10 bases between. CDR3 in amino acids: CASSLEELGNTEAFF. The CDR3, as DNA: TGCGCCAGCAGCTTGGAAGAGCTAGGGAACACTGAAGCTTTCTTT.

In this sample, this clonotype turned up a few times. CDR3 in amino acids: CASSLSGGGEKLFF. Written as DNA, the CDR3 is TGTGCCAGCAGCTTATCAGGGGGCGGTGAAAAACTGTTTTTT. V usage is TRBV7-9 and J usage is TRBJ1-4, with TRBD1 matching 8 bases. Germline V CDR1 and CDR2: SEHNR, FQNEAQ (reference sequence). The CDR3 runs 14 residues. Trimming cost V 2 bases and J 7 bases; bases outside gene matches: 3.